The clone carrying this T cell receptor (beta chain) was seen a handful of times. The data were taken from a study of blood T cells in healthy people across ages. A second about 6 to 12 cycle PCR used barcoded and J-beta primers. Each CDR3 protein gets one entry after TCRdb re-called the 5' RACE reads with MiXCR. Counted here are over 700,000 distinct CDR3 sequences, 25% occurring once; the ten biggest clones make up roughly 9%. This CDR3 spans 15 amino acids. In germline, CDR1 is MGHRA, CDR2 YSYEKL. J lost 3 bases, V lost 4 bases, and 6 bases had no gene match. A further study also used this sample, focusing on T cells of mothers and their children.

Sequencing used blood. The chain has TRBV4-1 and TRBJ2-3; TRBD2 matches 8 bases. The receptor was isolated from a boy younger than 18 in good health. The CDR3, as DNA: TGCGCCAGCAGCCCAGGAGCGGGAGCGACAGATACGCAGTATTTT. Translation gives CASSPGAGATDTQYF.